The source of this TCR beta chain is a study of cytomegalovirus exposure and HLA in healthy donors. Study at large: Earlier results showed roughly 120 million unique TCR beta sequences derived from approximately 170 million T cells.

Both 60 Vbeta primers and 13 Jbeta primers went into the PCR. This table comes from immunoSEQ multiplex PCR, and its TCRdb copy is limited to in-frame clones, with some not included. Here the sample spans fewer than 350,000 clones, roughly 89% being singletons. As concerns this clone: Its matching antigen is unknown.

Notes on the study in general: A prior analysis recorded that most TCR beta V segments were productive about 87% or about 30% of the time. Several of the most significant clusters appeared, in a later analysis, to be linked to common viral pathogens.

Germline assignment: CDR1 MGHRA and CDR2 YSYEKL. This CDR3 comprises 18 residues. V trimming: 2 bases; J trimming: 0 bases; junction bases outside the gene matches: 7. Sequenced material: PBMCs. The clonotype comes from a woman younger than 30 in good health and CMV-seronegative. The rearrangement links TRBV4-1 to TRBJ1-4; 9 nucleotides line up with TRBD1. The CDR3 bases are TGCGCCAGCAGCCAACAGTCGACAGGGGGATCAACTAATGAAAAACTGTTTTTT. Its protein product is CASSQQSTGGSTNEKLFF.